This T cell receptor (beta chain) was sequenced in a study of blood T cells in healthy people across ages. V was clipped by 4 bases and J by 4 bases, with 16 bases between them. The CDR3 runs 14 residues. The V gene's germline CDR1 is SQVTM and CDR2 ANQGSEA. For the second PCR, which ran for about 7 to 11 cycles, a sample-barcoded 5' primer and a J-beta primer mix were used. TCRdb re-called the 5' RACE reads through MiXCR, storing one row per CDR3 protein. The repertoire holds roughly 1.9 million distinct CDR3 sequences, with about two fifths as singletons. This clonotype occurred a few times. The antigen is not known. Donor samples were obtained from healthy Caucasian individuals from Russia, aged about 6 to 95. Samples each had at least 5.5 micrograms of total RNA extracted. Notes on the study in general: Compared with aged donors, long-lived donors showed fewer expanded clones, suggesting selection.

The chain carries TRBV29-1 and TRBJ1-2; a weak D match, TRBD1 (6 bases). This receptor was identified in a human donor in good health. What was sequenced was blood. CDR3 sequence reads: CSVVVGGVGYGYTF. CDR3 bases: TGCAGCGTTGTTGTAGGGGGGGTCGGCTATGGCTACACCTTC.